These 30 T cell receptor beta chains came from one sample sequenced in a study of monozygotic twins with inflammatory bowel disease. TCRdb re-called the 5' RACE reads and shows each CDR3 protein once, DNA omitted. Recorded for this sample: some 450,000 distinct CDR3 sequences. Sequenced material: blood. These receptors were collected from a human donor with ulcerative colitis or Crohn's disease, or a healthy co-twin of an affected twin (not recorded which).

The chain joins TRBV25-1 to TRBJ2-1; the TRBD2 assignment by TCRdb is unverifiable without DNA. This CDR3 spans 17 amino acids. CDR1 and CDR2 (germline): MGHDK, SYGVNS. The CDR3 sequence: CASSLSVAGGRNNEQFF.

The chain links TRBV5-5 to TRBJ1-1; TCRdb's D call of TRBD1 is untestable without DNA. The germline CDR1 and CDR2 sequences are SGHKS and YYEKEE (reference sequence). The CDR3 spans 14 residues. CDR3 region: CASSQWTENTEAFF.

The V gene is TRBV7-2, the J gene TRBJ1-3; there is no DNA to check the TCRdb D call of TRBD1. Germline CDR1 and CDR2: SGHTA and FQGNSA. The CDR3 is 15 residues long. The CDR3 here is CASSQNTGVGNTIYF. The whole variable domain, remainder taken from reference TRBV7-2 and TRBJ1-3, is GAGVSQSPSNKVTEKGKDVELRCDPISGHTALYWYRQSLGQGLEFLIYFQGNSAPDKSGLPSDRFSAERTGGSVSTLTIQRTQQEDSAVYLCASSQNTGVGNTIYFGEGSWLTVV.

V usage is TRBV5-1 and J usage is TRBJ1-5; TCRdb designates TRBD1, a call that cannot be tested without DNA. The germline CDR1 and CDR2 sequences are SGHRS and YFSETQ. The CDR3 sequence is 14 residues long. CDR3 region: CASSSPDSNQPQHF.

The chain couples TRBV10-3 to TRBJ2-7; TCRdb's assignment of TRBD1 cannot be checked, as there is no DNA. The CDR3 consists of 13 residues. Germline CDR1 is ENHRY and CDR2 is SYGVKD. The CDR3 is CAISGVKGDEQYF.

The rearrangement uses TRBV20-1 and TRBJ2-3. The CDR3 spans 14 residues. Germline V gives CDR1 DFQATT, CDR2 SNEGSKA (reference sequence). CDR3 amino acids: CSARDLYRTDTQYF.

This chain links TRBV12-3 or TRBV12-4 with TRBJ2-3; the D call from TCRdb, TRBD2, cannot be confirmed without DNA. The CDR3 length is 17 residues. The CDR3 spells CASSSSLQREGTDTQYF.

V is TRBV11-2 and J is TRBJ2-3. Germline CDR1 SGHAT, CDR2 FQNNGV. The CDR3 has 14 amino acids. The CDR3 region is CASSLLVSTDTQYF.

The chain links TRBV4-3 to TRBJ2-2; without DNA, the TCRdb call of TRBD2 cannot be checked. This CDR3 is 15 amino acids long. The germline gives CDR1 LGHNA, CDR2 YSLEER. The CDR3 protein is CASSQNSPDTGELFF.

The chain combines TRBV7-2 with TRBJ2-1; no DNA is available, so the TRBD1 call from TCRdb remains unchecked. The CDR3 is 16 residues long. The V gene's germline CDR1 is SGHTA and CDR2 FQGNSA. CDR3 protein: CASSGAGRGAYNEQFF.

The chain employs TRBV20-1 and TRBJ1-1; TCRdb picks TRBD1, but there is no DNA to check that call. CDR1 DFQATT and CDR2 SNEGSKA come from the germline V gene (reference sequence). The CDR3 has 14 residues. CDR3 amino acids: CSASNRISTGEAFF.

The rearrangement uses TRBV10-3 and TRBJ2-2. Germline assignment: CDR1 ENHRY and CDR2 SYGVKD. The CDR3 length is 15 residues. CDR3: CAIRGTADNTGELFF.

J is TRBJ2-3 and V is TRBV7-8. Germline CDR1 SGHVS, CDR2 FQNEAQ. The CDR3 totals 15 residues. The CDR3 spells CASTLGGSVTDTQYF.

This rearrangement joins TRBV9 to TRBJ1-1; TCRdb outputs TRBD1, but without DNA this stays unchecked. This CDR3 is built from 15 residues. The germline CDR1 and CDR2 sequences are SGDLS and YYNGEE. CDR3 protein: CASSFGTLGGTEAFF.

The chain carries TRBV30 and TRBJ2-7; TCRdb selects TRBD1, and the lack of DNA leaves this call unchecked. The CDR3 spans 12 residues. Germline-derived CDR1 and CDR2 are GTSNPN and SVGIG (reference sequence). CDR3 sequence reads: CAWSGEGIEQYF.

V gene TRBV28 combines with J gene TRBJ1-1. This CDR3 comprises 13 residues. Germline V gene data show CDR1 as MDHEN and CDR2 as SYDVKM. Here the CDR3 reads CASSLPLALEAFF.

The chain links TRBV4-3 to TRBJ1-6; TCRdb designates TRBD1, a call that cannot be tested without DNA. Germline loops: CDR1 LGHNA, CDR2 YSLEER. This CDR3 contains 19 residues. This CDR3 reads CASSQGPLPTGGNNSPLHF.

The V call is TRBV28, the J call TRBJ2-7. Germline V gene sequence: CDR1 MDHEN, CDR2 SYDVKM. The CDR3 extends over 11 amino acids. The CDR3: CASSLGVEQYF.

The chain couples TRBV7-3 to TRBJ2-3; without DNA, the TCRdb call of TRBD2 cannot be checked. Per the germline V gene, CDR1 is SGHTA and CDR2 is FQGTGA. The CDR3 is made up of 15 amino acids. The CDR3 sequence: CASSPEAGSTDTQYF. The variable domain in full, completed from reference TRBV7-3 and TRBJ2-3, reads GAGVSQTPSNKVTEKGKYVELRCDPISGHTALYWYRQSLGQGPEFLIYFQGTGAADDSGLPNDRFFAVRPEGSVSTLKIQRTERGDSAVYLCASSPEAGSTDTQYFGPGTRLTVL.

CDR3 sequence reads: CASSYEVRMYNEQFF. This chain connects TRBV6-2 or TRBV6-3 to TRBJ2-1. CDR3 length equals 15 residues. CDR1 is MNHEY and CDR2 is SVGEGT in the germline V gene.

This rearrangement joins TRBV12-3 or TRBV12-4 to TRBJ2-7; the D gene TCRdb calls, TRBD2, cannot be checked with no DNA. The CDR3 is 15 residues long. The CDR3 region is CASSFGLAESYEQYF.

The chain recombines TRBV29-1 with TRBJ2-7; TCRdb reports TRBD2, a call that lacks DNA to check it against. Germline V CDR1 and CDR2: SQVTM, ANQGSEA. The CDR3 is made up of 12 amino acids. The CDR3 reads CSVVQEGGEQYF.

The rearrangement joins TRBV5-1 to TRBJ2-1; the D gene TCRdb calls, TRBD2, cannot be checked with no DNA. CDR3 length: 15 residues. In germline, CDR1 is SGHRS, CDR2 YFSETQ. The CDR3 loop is CASSILAGGYNEQFF.

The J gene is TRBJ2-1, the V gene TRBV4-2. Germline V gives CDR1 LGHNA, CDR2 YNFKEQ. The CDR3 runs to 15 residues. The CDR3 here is CASSPRLLTYNEQFF.

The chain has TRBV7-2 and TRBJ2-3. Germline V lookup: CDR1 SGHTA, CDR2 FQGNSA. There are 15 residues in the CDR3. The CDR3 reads CASSPNQISTDTQYF.

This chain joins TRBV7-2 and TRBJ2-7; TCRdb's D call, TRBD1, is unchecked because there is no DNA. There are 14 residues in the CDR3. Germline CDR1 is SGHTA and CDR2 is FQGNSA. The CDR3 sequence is CASSLDGTLSEQYF.

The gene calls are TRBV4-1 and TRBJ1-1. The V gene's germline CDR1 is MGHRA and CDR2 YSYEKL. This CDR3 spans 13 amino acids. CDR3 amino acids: CASKNDLGSGAFF.

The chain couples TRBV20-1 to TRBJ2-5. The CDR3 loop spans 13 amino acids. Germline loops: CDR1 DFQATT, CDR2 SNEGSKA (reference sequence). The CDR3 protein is CSYIHSRTETQYF.

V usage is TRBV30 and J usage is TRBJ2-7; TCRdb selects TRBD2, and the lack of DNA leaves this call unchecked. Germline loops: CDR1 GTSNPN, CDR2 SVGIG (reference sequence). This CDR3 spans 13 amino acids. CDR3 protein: CAWRLAGAHEQYF.

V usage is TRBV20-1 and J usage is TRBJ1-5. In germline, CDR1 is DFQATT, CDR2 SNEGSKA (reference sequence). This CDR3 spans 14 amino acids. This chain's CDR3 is CSARIWPSNQPQHF.